These T cell receptor beta chains were read from a single sample in a study of blood T cell repertoires in COVID-19. Some clones are missing from TCRdb's copy, which holds only in-frame ones; the method was immunoSEQ multiplex PCR. The data contain roughly 480,000 clones, roughly 87% of them singletons. Sequenced input: peripheral blood. The receptors derive from a man younger than 35 with COVID-19, enrolled during active disease. The CDR3 runs from the conserved cysteine through the conserved F or W. A D gene is named only where the DNA matches it firmly. Clone size, where shown, is once, few, many, or a class for clones that have expanded.

V	D	J	size	CDR3	DNA
TRBV6-1	.	TRBJ2-3	.	CASSDPGLDTQYF	TGTGCCAGCAGTGACCCGGGACTTGATACGCAGTATTTT
TRBV27	.	TRBJ2-7	.	CASSFAGSYEQYF	TGTGCCAGCAGTTTTGCGGGATCCTACGAGCAGTACTTC
TRBV24-1	.	TRBJ2-3	once	CATSDQREQGVWYF	TGTGCCACCAGTGATCAACGGGAGCAGGGGGTATGGTATTTT
TRBV6-1	.	TRBJ1-2	.	CASSESEQSYGYTF	TGTGCCAGCAGTGAATCGGAACAGTCCTATGGCTACACCTTC
TRBV3-1/TRBV3-2	.	TRBJ1-2	once	CASSQASARGYGYTF	TGTGCCAGCAGCCAAGCCTCTGCCAGGGGCTATGGCTACACCTTC
TRBV20-1	TRBD2	TRBJ2-1	.	CSATWEGQFF	TGCAGTGCTACTTGGGAGGGGCAGTTCTTC
TRBV7-9	.	TRBJ2-3	.	CASSSGRGGTDTQYF	TGTGCCAGCAGCTCCGGCCGGGGAGGCACAGATACGCAGTATTTT
TRBV9	.	TRBJ2-5	.	CASSAPSSPGAQYF	TGTGCCAGCAGCGCCCCATCGTCACCGGGTGCCCAGTACTTC
TRBV9	.	TRBJ2-5	once	CASSAAEETQYF	TGTGCCAGCAGTGCGGCAGAAGAGACCCAGTACTTC
TRBV21-1	.	TRBJ2-6	once	CASSIPGQFTSGANVLTF	TGTGCCAGCAGCATCCCGGGACAGTTTACTTCTGGGGCCAACGTCCTGACTTTC
TRBV6-5	.	TRBJ2-1	once	CASSYPQAAYNEQFF	TGTGCCAGCAGTTACCCGCAGGCAGCCTACAATGAGCAGTTCTTC
TRBV5-1	TRBD1	TRBJ1-2	.	CASRPGTGTHGYTF	TGCGCCAGCAGACCCGGGACAGGGACGCATGGCTACACCTTC
TRBV27	TRBD1	TRBJ1-2	.	CASRTSDRGLGYTF	TGTGCCAGCAGAACCTCGGACAGGGGGCTAGGCTACACCTTC
TRBV5-1	TRBD1	TRBJ2-2	.	CASSTGTGGTGELFF	TGCGCCAGCAGCACCGGGACAGGGGGCACCGGGGAGCTGTTTTTT
TRBV4-1	TRBD2	TRBJ2-1	once	CASSRTSNYNEQFF	TGCGCCAGCAGCCGGACTAGCAACTACAATGAGCAGTTCTTC
TRBV15	.	TRBJ2-1	.	CATSKDSSYNEQFF	TGTGCCACCAGCAAGGACAGCTCCTACAATGAGCAGTTCTTC
TRBV5-6	TRBD1	TRBJ1-5	.	CASSFQQGNQPQHF	TGTGCCAGCAGCTTCCAACAGGGGAATCAGCCCCAGCATTTT
TRBV7-2	.	TRBJ2-1	.	CASSFSYEQFF	TGTGCCAGCAGCTTTAGCTATGAGCAGTTCTTC
TRBV2	.	TRBJ2-2	.	CASSDDEGTGELFF	TGTGCCAGCAGTGATGACGAGGGCACCGGGGAGCTGTTTTTT
TRBV13	.	TRBJ1-3	.	CASSLVAGSAVGNTIYF	TGTGCCAGCAGCCTCGTCGCAGGATCGGCAGTCGGAAACACCATATATTTT
TRBV7-9	TRBD2	TRBJ2-1	.	CASSLGLAGVGEQFF	TGTGCCAGCAGCTTGGGGCTAGCGGGAGTCGGGGAGCAGTTCTTC
TRBV19	.	TRBJ1-2	.	CASSIEGALRNYGYTF	TGTGCCAGTAGTATAGAAGGGGCCCTGCGTAACTATGGCTACACCTTC
TRBV5-5	TRBD2	TRBJ2-7	.	CASSLGSGSPYEQYF	TGTGCCAGCAGCTTGGGAAGCGGGAGTCCCTACGAGCAGTACTTC
TRBV28	.	TRBJ1-1	once	CASSFGGNTEAFF	TGTGCCAGCAGTTTTGGCGGGAACACTGAAGCTTTCTTT
TRBV9	TRBD1	TRBJ2-7	.	CASSPRRGAGGDIYEQYF	TGTGCCAGCAGCCCCCGACGTGGGGCAGGGGGTGATATCTACGAGCAGTACTTC
TRBV5-1	TRBD1	TRBJ1-5	.	CASSLTGEPNQPQHF	TGCGCCAGCAGCTTGACAGGGGAGCCCAATCAGCCCCAGCATTTT
TRBV5-1	TRBD2	TRBJ2-1	.	CASSSGPRGGDYNEQFF	TGCGCCAGCAGCTCCGGCCCCCGGGGGGGCGACTACAATGAGCAGTTCTTC
TRBV2	TRBD2	TRBJ2-1	.	CASTGQRGYNEQFF	TGTGCCAGCACCGGGCAGCGGGGATACAATGAGCAGTTCTTC
TRBV27	.	TRBJ1-5	many	CASSRNSYSNQPQHF	TGTGCCAGCAGCCGCAACAGCTATAGCAATCAGCCCCAGCATTTT
TRBV5-1	TRBD1	TRBJ2-7	.	CASSYRQGADSHEQYF	TGCGCCAGCAGCTACAGACAGGGGGCTGATTCCCACGAGCAGTACTTC
TRBV6-6	TRBD1	TRBJ1-5	.	CASSSASTGFVQPQHF	TGTGCCAGCAGTTCCGCCTCGACAGGGTTTGTTCAGCCCCAGCATTTT
TRBV12-5	.	TRBJ1-5	few	CASASPNQPQHF	TGTGCTAGTGCTTCCCCCAATCAGCCCCAGCATTTT
TRBV24-1	.	TRBJ2-3	.	CATSDPSPKRTRTDTQYF	TGTGCCACCAGTGACCCCAGTCCGAAGCGGACCCGCACAGATACGCAGTATTTT
TRBV10-1	.	TRBJ2-2	.	CASSGTDTHTGELFF	TGCGCCAGCAGTGGGACAGATACACACACCGGGGAGCTGTTTTTT
TRBV7-9	.	TRBJ2-1	.	CASSLDGNEQFF	TGTGCCAGCAGCTTAGACGGGAATGAGCAGTTCTTC
TRBV14	TRBD2	TRBJ2-3	.	CASSPRYLGGWTQYF	TGTGCCAGCAGTCCAAGATATCTGGGGGGGTGGACGCAGTATTTT
TRBV2	.	TRBJ1-1	.	CASSTGTSNTEAFF	TGTGCCAGCAGTACCGGGACTTCGAACACTGAAGCTTTCTTT
TRBV3-1/TRBV3-2	.	TRBJ2-5	.	CASSQGGIKETQYF	TGTGCCAGCAGCCAAGGAGGAATTAAAGAGACCCAGTACTTC
TRBV4-1	TRBD1	TRBJ2-2	.	CASSIQGAQAGELFF	TGCGCCAGTAGTATACAGGGGGCGCAAGCCGGGGAGCTGTTTTTT
TRBV2	.	TRBJ1-5	few	CASRVSSNQPQHF	TGTGCCAGCAGAGTTAGTAGCAATCAGCCCCAGCATTTT
TRBV30	TRBD1	TRBJ1-1	.	CAWSMRGRDTEAFF	TGTGCCTGGAGTATGAGGGGGCGAGACACTGAAGCTTTCTTT
TRBV7-9	TRBD1	TRBJ1-4	.	CASSLSGTGRANEKLFF	TGTGCCAGCAGCTTATCCGGGACAGGGAGGGCTAATGAAAAACTGTTTTTT
TRBV11-1	TRBD2	TRBJ2-1	.	CASSRGLAGGEFF	TGTGCCAGCAGCCGAGGACTAGCGGGAGGGGAGTTCTTC
TRBV12-3/TRBV12-4	.	TRBJ2-5	.	CASSLEMETQYF	TGTGCCAGCAGTTTGGAGATGGAGACCCAGTACTTC
TRBV18	.	TRBJ2-5	.	CASSPPLTETQYF	TGTGCCAGCTCACCACCACTAACAGAGACCCAGTACTTC
TRBV3-1/TRBV3-2	TRBD2	TRBJ2-7	.	CASSQGISGGAFVYEQYF	TGTGCCAGCAGCCAAGGAATTAGCGGGGGGGCTTTCGTCTACGAGCAGTACTTC